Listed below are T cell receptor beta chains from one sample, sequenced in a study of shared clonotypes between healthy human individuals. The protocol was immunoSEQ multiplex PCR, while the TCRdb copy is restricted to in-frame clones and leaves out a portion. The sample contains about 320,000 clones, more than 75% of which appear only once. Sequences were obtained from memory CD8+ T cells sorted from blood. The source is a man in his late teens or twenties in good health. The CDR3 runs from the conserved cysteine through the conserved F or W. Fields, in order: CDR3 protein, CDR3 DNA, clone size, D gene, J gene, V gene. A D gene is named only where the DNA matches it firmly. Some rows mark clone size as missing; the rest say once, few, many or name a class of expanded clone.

CDR3 protein: CASSSHPDSNYGYTF
CDR3 DNA: TGTGCCAGCAGTTCTCATCCCGACAGCAACTATGGCTACACCTTC
clone size: -
D gene: -
J gene: TRBJ1-2
V gene: TRBV6-6

CDR3 protein: CASSPIGRALDTQYF
CDR3 DNA: TGTGCCAGCAGCCCCATCGGGAGGGCCTTAGATACGCAGTATTTT
clone size: -
D gene: TRBD2
J gene: TRBJ2-3
V gene: TRBV5-5

CDR3 protein: CASSFLAGPRNEQFF
CDR3 DNA: TGTGCCAGCAGTTTCCTAGCGGGACCAAGGAATGAGCAGTTCTTC
clone size: -
D gene: TRBD2
J gene: TRBJ2-1
V gene: TRBV6-5

CDR3 protein: CAWSDDNQPQHF
CDR3 DNA: TGTGCCTGGAGTGATGACAATCAGCCCCAGCATTTT
clone size: -
D gene: -
J gene: TRBJ1-5
V gene: TRBV30

CDR3 protein: CASSREGSGNTIYF
CDR3 DNA: TGTGCCAGCAGTCGGGAGGGCTCTGGAAACACCATATATTTT
clone size: few
D gene: -
J gene: TRBJ1-3
V gene: TRBV13

CDR3 protein: CASSLRGTSVTDTQYF
CDR3 DNA: TGCGCCAGCAGTCTGAGGGGGACTAGCGTTACCGATACGCAGTATTTT
clone size: -
D gene: TRBD2
J gene: TRBJ2-3
V gene: TRBV10-2

CDR3 protein: CASRYGQGIYNEQFF
CDR3 DNA: TGCGCCAGCAGATACGGACAGGGGATCTACAATGAGCAGTTCTTC
clone size: -
D gene: TRBD1
J gene: TRBJ2-1
V gene: TRBV4-1

CDR3 protein: CTSSYFGHLSNQPQHF
CDR3 DNA: TGCACCAGCAGTTATTTTGGACACCTTAGCAATCAGCCCCAGCATTTT
clone size: -
D gene: -
J gene: TRBJ1-5
V gene: TRBV1

CDR3 protein: CASSLAAQGPTEAFF
CDR3 DNA: TGCGCCAGCAGCTTGGCTGCGCAAGGACCCACTGAAGCTTTCTTT
clone size: -
D gene: -
J gene: TRBJ1-1
V gene: TRBV5-1

CDR3 protein: CASSHLGGNEQFF
CDR3 DNA: TGCGCCAGCAGCCACCTAGGGGGAAATGAGCAGTTCTTC
clone size: -
D gene: -
J gene: TRBJ2-1
V gene: TRBV4-3

CDR3 protein: CASSFTQGGSFYEQYF
CDR3 DNA: TGTGCCAGCAGCTTTACCCAGGGGGGATCTTTCTACGAGCAGTACTTC
clone size: -
D gene: -
J gene: TRBJ2-7
V gene: TRBV5-6

CDR3 protein: CASKDATYEKLFF
CDR3 DNA: TGTGCCAGTAAGGACGCCACTTATGAAAAACTGTTTTTT
clone size: -
D gene: -
J gene: TRBJ1-4
V gene: TRBV15

CDR3 protein: CASSSGDGVRGDEQYF
CDR3 DNA: TGTGCCAGCAGCTCAGGGGACGGGGTAAGGGGTGACGAGCAGTACTTC
clone size: -
D gene: -
J gene: TRBJ2-7
V gene: TRBV7-9

CDR3 protein: CASSYSGGTGELFF
CDR3 DNA: TGTGCCAGCAGTTACTCAGGGGGCACCGGGGAGCTGTTTTTT
clone size: -
D gene: -
J gene: TRBJ2-2
V gene: TRBV6-5

CDR3 protein: CASSLEGVNTEAFF
CDR3 DNA: TGCGCCAGCAGCTTGGAAGGGGTGAACACTGAAGCTTTCTTT
clone size: -
D gene: -
J gene: TRBJ1-1
V gene: TRBV5-1

CDR3 protein: CASSPETGIQETQYF
CDR3 DNA: TGTGCCAGCAGCCCGGAGACAGGGATCCAAGAGACCCAGTACTTC
clone size: -
D gene: TRBD1
J gene: TRBJ2-5
V gene: TRBV13

CDR3 protein: CASSQERGYEQYF
CDR3 DNA: TGCGCCAGCAGCCAAGAAAGGGGCTACGAGCAGTACTTC
clone size: -
D gene: -
J gene: TRBJ2-7
V gene: TRBV4-1

CDR3 protein: CASSMPDRDGTGELFF
CDR3 DNA: TGTGCCAGTAGTATGCCTGACAGGGATGGGACCGGGGAGCTGTTTTTT
clone size: -
D gene: TRBD1
J gene: TRBJ2-2
V gene: TRBV19

CDR3 protein: CASRLDAKSTDTQYF
CDR3 DNA: TGTGCCAGCAGGCTGGATGCTAAAAGCACAGATACGCAGTATTTT
clone size: -
D gene: -
J gene: TRBJ2-3
V gene: TRBV27

CDR3 protein: CASSYSGQDGYGYTF
CDR3 DNA: TGTGCCAGCAGTTACTCAGGACAGGATGGCTATGGCTACACCTTC
clone size: -
D gene: TRBD1
J gene: TRBJ1-2
V gene: TRBV6-5

CDR3 protein: CASGQGRFITGSNQPQHF
CDR3 DNA: TGTGCCAGCGGACAGGGGCGTTTTATAACGGGGAGCAATCAGCCCCAGCATTTT
clone size: -
D gene: TRBD1
J gene: TRBJ1-5
V gene: TRBV27

CDR3 protein: CASSESRGTEAFF
CDR3 DNA: TGCGCCAGCAGTGAGTCACGGGGGACTGAAGCTTTCTTT
clone size: once
D gene: -
J gene: TRBJ1-1
V gene: TRBV10-1

CDR3 protein: CASSVVGERHSPLHF
CDR3 DNA: TGTGCCAGCAGCGTCGTAGGGGAAAGACATTCACCCCTCCACTTT
clone size: -
D gene: -
J gene: TRBJ1-6
V gene: TRBV6-4

CDR3 protein: CASSPGDTWTETQYF
CDR3 DNA: TGTGCCAGCAGTCCCGGGGACACATGGACGGAGACCCAGTACTTC
clone size: -
D gene: -
J gene: TRBJ2-5
V gene: TRBV27

CDR3 protein: CASSEGTGAPYEQYF
CDR3 DNA: TGTGCCAGCAGTGAAGGGACAGGGGCTCCCTACGAGCAGTACTTC
clone size: -
D gene: TRBD1
J gene: TRBJ2-7
V gene: TRBV6-1

CDR3 protein: CASVGMGEQYF
CDR3 DNA: TGTGCCAGCGTGGGGATGGGCGAGCAGTACTTC
clone size: -
D gene: -
J gene: TRBJ2-7
V gene: TRBV6-5

CDR3 protein: CASSQGHEQYF
CDR3 DNA: TGTGCCAGCAGTCAGGGCCACGAGCAGTACTTC
clone size: once
D gene: -
J gene: TRBJ2-7
V gene: TRBV25-1

CDR3 protein: CASSLGQGGTGELFF
CDR3 DNA: TGTGCCAGCAGCTTAGGGCAGGGAGGTACCGGGGAGCTGTTTTTT
clone size: once
D gene: -
J gene: TRBJ2-2
V gene: TRBV7-8

CDR3 protein: CATGTSGPSDTQYF
CDR3 DNA: TGTGCCACCGGGACTAGCGGGCCCAGTGATACGCAGTATTTT
clone size: many
D gene: TRBD2
J gene: TRBJ2-3
V gene: TRBV10-3

CDR3 protein: CASSLQGSYNEQFF
CDR3 DNA: TGTGCCAGCAGCTTACAGGGGTCCTACAATGAGCAGTTCTTC
clone size: once
D gene: -
J gene: TRBJ2-1
V gene: TRBV11-2

CDR3 protein: CASSYYRGRTDTQYF
CDR3 DNA: TGCGCCAGCAGCTATTACAGGGGGCGCACAGATACGCAGTATTTT
clone size: -
D gene: TRBD1
J gene: TRBJ2-3
V gene: TRBV5-1

CDR3 protein: CASSAQGQGDEQYF
CDR3 DNA: TGTGCCAGCAGCGCCCAAGGACAGGGGGACGAGCAGTACTTC
clone size: -
D gene: TRBD1
J gene: TRBJ2-7
V gene: TRBV9

CDR3 protein: CASREGFSGNTIYF
CDR3 DNA: TGTGCCAGCCGGGAGGGATTCTCTGGAAACACCATATATTTT
clone size: -
D gene: -
J gene: TRBJ1-3
V gene: TRBV2

CDR3 protein: CASRRKTGLGYNEQFF
CDR3 DNA: TGTGCCAGCAGGCGCAAAACAGGGTTGGGTTACAATGAGCAGTTCTTC
clone size: -
D gene: -
J gene: TRBJ2-1
V gene: TRBV7-9

CDR3 protein: CASSREAGNTIYF
CDR3 DNA: TGTGCTAGCAGCCGAGAGGCTGGAAACACCATATATTTT
clone size: -
D gene: -
J gene: TRBJ1-3
V gene: TRBV7-7

CDR3 protein: CASSSDRGDTIYF
CDR3 DNA: TGTGCCAGCAGTTCGGACAGGGGTGACACCATATATTTT
clone size: -
D gene: TRBD1
J gene: TRBJ1-3
V gene: TRBV6-5

CDR3 protein: CASSGGGTEAFF
CDR3 DNA: TGTGCCAGCAGCGGAGGGGGCACTGAAGCTTTCTTT
clone size: -
D gene: -
J gene: TRBJ1-1
V gene: TRBV9

CDR3 protein: CASSYGPSEGGELFF
CDR3 DNA: TGTGCCAGCAGTTACGGACCCTCCGAGGGCGGGGAGCTGTTTTTT
clone size: -
D gene: -
J gene: TRBJ2-2
V gene: TRBV4-2

CDR3 protein: CASSQAPGQYYEKLFF
CDR3 DNA: TGCGCCAGCAGCCAAGCCCCGGGACAGTACTATGAAAAACTGTTTTTT
clone size: -
D gene: TRBD1
J gene: TRBJ1-4
V gene: TRBV4-1

CDR3 protein: CASSRAGEDTYNSPLHF
CDR3 DNA: TGTGCCAGTAGTAGGGCAGGGGAGGATACCTATAATTCACCCCTCCACTTT
clone size: few
D gene: -
J gene: TRBJ1-6
V gene: TRBV19

CDR3 protein: CASSFDLNEQFF
CDR3 DNA: TGTGCCAGCAGCTTCGACCTCAATGAGCAGTTCTTC
clone size: few
D gene: -
J gene: TRBJ2-1
V gene: TRBV28

CDR3 protein: CASSTGLAGAPDTQYF
CDR3 DNA: TGCGCCAGCAGCACGGGACTAGCGGGGGCCCCAGATACGCAGTATTTT
clone size: -
D gene: TRBD2
J gene: TRBJ2-3
V gene: TRBV5-1

CDR3 protein: CARDKRGGRGTQYF
CDR3 DNA: TGCGCCAGAGACAAAAGGGGGGGTAGAGGGACCCAGTACTTC
clone size: once
D gene: -
J gene: TRBJ2-5
V gene: TRBV10-1

CDR3 protein: CASRGGPTSYEQYF
CDR3 DNA: TGTGCCAGCAGGGGGGGACCGACCTCCTACGAGCAGTACTTC
clone size: -
D gene: -
J gene: TRBJ2-7
V gene: TRBV27

CDR3 protein: CASSDHQGAYGYTF
CDR3 DNA: TGTGCCAGCAGTGATCACCAGGGGGCCTATGGCTACACCTTC
clone size: -
D gene: TRBD1
J gene: TRBJ1-2
V gene: TRBV6-1

CDR3 protein: CASSFVGGADEQYF
CDR3 DNA: TGTGCCAGCAGCTTTGTCGGGGGGGCGGATGAGCAGTACTTC
clone size: -
D gene: TRBD2
J gene: TRBJ2-7
V gene: TRBV5-4

CDR3 protein: CASSFRAGPTNTGELFF
CDR3 DNA: TGCGCCAGCAGCTTCCGAGCGGGGCCAACGAACACCGGGGAGCTGTTTTTT
clone size: -
D gene: TRBD2
J gene: TRBJ2-2
V gene: TRBV5-1

CDR3 protein: CASSLVPGVYEQYF
CDR3 DNA: TGTGCCAGCAGCTTAGTTCCGGGAGTGTACGAGCAGTACTTC
clone size: -
D gene: -
J gene: TRBJ2-7
V gene: TRBV11-2

CDR3 protein: CASSLGPGTGSNEQFF
CDR3 DNA: TGTGCTAGCAGCTTAGGGCCCGGGACAGGGAGCAATGAGCAGTTCTTC
clone size: -
D gene: TRBD1
J gene: TRBJ2-1
V gene: TRBV7-7